This TCR beta chain was sequenced during a study of cytomegalovirus exposure and HLA in healthy donors. Study-level results: Later analysis identified over 15,000 TCR beta sequences associated with HLA alleles, using a false discovery rate threshold of 0.05.

Concerning this clone itself: Its cognate antigen is unknown.

Amplification used 60 Vbeta primers and 13 Jbeta primers. Data came from immunoSEQ multiplex PCR; TCRdb stores just in-frame clones and leaves some out. The sample carries approximately 200,000 clones, around 79% recorded once. Germline loops: CDR1 MNHEY, CDR2 SMNVEV (reference sequence). After removal of 3 bases from V and 6 bases from J, the junction contained 5 bases not matched to a gene. The CDR3 length is 14 residues. The V call is TRBV27, the J call TRBJ2-7; 10 bases are shared with TRBD1. The source of this sequence is a man younger than 30 in good health and CMV-seronegative. The sample was PBMCs. The CDR3 loop reads CASSFTDRGLEQYF. CDR3 DNA: TGTGCCAGCAGTTTTACCGACAGGGGGCTCGAGCAGTACTTC.